This is a list of T cell receptor beta chains from one sample in a study of T cells in Graves' hyperthyroidism and ophthalmopathy. From the multiplex PCR reads, TCRdb called clonotypes with MiXCR, one entry per CDR3 protein. The data show 500,000 to 750,000 distinct CDR3 sequences, with around 45% seen just once and approximately 7.5% held by the top ten. Sample: peripheral blood or thyroid tissue (not recorded which). These receptor sequences come from a young woman with Graves' hyperthyroidism. Both conserved end residues are trimmed from each CDR3. D genes are given only for firm matches. Size is stated for part of the rows, as once, few or many counts, or as a class when the clone is expanded.

cdr3_aa	d_call	clone_size	v_call	j_call
SFRPTGEKLF	.	many	TRBV20-1	TRBJ1-4
ASSLVASSYEQY	.	few	TRBV27	TRBJ2-7
ASSFEGTRLPYEQY	TRBD2	many	TRBV7-2	TRBJ2-7
ASSLGRTSGTDTQY	TRBD2	.	TRBV7-9	.
ASSQTRGVSYEQY	.	many	TRBV11-3	TRBJ2-7
AISEPGGDYGYT	TRBD1	once	TRBV10-3	TRBJ1-2
ASSLKSGLAGSNEQF	TRBD2	.	TRBV7-3	.
ASSMRSANTGELF	.	many	TRBV19	TRBJ2-2
ASTRGQGANEQY	TRBD1	many	TRBV19	TRBJ2-7
ASSTPNPQTGSISNTEAF	.	many	TRBV6-5	TRBJ1-1
ATSSTSGTPWDEQY	.	.	TRBV15	TRBJ2-7
ASARVANQPQH	.	.	TRBV6-5	TRBJ1-5
ASSTRTGSVETQY	TRBD1	many	TRBV11-3	TRBJ2-5
SARGDSLEVGELF	.	many	TRBV20-1	TRBJ2-2
SARDPDRGGEKLF	TRBD1	many	TRBV20-1	TRBJ1-4
SARAEWNEQF	.	few	TRBV20-1	TRBJ2-1
ASSFPTSGRRSSYEQY	TRBD2	once	TRBV12-3/TRBV12-4	TRBJ2-7
ASSRTGEAF	TRBD1	many	TRBV6-5	TRBJ1-1
AVTPGPWGNQPQH	.	few	TRBV27	TRBJ1-5
ASSWDSYEQY	TRBD1	many	TRBV5-8	TRBJ2-7
ATSDLGPGTKETQY	.	many	TRBV24-1	TRBJ2-5
ASSSGFEEKLF	.	many	TRBV6-6	TRBJ1-4
ASQGTGGYGYT	TRBD1	once	TRBV12-3/TRBV12-4	TRBJ1-2
ASSQAGGYYETQY	.	once	TRBV5-1	TRBJ2-5